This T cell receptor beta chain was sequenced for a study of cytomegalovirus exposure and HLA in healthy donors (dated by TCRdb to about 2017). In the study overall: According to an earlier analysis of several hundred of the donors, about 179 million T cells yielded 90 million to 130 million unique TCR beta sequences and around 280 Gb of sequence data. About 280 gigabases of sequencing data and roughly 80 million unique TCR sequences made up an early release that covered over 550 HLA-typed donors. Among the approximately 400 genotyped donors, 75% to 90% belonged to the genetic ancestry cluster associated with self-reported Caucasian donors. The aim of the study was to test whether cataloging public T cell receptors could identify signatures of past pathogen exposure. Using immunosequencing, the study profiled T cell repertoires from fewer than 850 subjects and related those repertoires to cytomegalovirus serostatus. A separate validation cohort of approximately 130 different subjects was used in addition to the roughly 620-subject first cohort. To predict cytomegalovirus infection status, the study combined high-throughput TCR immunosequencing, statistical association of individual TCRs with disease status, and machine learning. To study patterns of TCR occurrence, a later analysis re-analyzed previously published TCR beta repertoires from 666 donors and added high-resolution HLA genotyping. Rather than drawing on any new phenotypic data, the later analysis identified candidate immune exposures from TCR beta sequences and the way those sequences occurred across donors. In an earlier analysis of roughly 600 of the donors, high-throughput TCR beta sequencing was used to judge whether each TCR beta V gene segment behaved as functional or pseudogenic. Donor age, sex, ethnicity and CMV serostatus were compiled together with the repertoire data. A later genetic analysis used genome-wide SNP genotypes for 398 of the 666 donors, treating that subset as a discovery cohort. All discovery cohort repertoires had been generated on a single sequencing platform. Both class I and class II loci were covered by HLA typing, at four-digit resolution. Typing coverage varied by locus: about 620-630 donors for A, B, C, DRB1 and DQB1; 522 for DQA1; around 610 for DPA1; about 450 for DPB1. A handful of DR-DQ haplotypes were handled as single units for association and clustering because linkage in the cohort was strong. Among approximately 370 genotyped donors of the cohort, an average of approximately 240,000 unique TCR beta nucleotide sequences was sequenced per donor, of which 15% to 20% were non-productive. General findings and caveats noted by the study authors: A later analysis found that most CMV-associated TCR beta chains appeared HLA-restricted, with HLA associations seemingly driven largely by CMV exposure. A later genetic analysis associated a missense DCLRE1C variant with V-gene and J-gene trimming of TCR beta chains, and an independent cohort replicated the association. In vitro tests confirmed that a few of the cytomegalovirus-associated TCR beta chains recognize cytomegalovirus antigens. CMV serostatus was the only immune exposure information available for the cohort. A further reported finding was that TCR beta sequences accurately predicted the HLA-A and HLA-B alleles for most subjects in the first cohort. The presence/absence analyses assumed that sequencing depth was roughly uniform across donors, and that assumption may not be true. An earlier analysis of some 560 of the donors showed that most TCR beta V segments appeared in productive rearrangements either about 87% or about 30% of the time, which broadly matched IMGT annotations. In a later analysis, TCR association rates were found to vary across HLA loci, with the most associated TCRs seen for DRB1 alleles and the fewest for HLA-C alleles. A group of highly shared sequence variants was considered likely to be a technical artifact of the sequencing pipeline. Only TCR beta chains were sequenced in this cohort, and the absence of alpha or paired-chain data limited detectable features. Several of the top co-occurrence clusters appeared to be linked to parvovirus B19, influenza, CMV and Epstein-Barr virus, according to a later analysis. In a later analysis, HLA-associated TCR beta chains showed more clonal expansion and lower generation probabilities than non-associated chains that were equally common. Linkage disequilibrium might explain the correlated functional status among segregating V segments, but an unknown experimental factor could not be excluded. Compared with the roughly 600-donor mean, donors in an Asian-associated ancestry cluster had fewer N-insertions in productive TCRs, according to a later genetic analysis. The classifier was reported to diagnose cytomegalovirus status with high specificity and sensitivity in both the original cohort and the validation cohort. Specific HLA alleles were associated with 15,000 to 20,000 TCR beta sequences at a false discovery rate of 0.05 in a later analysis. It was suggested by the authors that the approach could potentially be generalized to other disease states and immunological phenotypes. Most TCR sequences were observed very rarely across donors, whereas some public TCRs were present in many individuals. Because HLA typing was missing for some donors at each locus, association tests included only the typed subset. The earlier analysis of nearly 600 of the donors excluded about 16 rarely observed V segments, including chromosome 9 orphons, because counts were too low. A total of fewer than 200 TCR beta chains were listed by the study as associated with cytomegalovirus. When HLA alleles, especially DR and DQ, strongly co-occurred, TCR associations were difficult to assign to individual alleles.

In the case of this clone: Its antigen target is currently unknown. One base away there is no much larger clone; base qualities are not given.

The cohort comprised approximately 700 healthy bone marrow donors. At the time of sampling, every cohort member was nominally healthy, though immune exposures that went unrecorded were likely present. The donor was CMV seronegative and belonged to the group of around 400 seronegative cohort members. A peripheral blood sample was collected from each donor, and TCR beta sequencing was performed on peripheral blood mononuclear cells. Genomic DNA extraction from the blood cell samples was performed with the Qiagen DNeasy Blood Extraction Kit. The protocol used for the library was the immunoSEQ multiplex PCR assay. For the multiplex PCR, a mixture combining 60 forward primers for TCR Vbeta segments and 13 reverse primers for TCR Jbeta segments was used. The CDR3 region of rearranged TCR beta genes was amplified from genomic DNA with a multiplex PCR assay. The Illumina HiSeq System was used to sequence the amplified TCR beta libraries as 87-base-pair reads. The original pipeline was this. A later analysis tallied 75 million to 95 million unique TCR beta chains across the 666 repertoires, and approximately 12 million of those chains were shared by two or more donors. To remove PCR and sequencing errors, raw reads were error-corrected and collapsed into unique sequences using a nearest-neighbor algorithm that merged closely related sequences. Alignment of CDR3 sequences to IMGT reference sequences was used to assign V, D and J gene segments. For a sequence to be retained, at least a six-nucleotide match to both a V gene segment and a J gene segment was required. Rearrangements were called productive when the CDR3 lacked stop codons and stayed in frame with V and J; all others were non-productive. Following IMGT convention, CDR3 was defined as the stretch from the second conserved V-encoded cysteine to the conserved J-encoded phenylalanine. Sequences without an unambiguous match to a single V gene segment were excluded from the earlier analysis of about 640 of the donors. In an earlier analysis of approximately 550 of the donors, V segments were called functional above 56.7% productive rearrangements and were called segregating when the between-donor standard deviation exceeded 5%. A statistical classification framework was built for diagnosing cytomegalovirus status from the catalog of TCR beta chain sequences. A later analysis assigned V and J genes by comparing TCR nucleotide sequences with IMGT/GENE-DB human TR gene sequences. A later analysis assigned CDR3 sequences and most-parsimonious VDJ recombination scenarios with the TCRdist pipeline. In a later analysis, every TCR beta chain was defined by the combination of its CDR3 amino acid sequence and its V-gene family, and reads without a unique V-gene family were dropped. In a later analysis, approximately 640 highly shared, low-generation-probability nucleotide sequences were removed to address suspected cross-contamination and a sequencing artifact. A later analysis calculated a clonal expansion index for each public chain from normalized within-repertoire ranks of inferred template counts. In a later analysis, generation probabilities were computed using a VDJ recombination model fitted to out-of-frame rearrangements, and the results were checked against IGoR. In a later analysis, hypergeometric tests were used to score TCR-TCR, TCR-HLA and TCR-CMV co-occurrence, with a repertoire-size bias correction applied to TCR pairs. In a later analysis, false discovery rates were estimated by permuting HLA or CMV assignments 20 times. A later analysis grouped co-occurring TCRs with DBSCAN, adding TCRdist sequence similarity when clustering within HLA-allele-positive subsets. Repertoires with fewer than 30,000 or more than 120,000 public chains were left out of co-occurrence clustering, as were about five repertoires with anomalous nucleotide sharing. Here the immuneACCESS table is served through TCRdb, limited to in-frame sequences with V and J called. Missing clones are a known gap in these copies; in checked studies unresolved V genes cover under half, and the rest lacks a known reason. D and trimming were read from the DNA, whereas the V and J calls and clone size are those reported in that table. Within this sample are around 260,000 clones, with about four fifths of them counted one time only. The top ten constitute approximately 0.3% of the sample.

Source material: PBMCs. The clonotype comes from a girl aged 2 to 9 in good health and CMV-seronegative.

The base sequence is TGTGCCAGCAGTTTATCGAATCTAGCGGAGCAGTTCTTC. It translates as CASSLSNLAEQFF. The rearrangement combines TRBV27 with TRBJ2-1; a weak D assignment points to TRBD2 (6 bases agree). The germline V gene (reference sequence) supplies CDR1 MNHEY and CDR2 SMNVEV. The junction carries 10 bases between V and J, which are trimmed by 0 bases and 10 bases respectively. From the cysteine through the phenylalanine, the CDR3 covers 13 amino acids. This entry keeps only the CDR3 DNA: 39 bases, framed from base 1.